These T cell receptor beta chains were read from a single sample in a study of blood T cell repertoires in COVID-19. Profiling relied on immunoSEQ multiplex PCR, and the TCRdb table lists in-frame clones only, not all of them. There are about 190,000 clones in the sample; approximately 84% occur only once, and more than 2.5% lies in the top ten. The specimen sequenced was PBMCs or T cells enriched from blood (not recorded which). The receptors shown here come from a woman in her twenties or thirties who had recovered from COVID-19. CDR3s include the opening cysteine and the closing phenylalanine or tryptophan. D genes are given only for firm matches. Size is stated for part of the rows, as once, few or many counts, or as a class when the clone is expanded.

.	TRBV28	.	TRBJ1-4	CASSSAHSTNEKLFF	TGTGCCAGCAGTTCCGCCCACTCAACTAATGAAAAACTGTTTTTT
TRBD1	TRBV3-1/TRBV3-2	.	TRBJ1-2	CASRQETGGADYGYTF	TGTGCCAGCAGACAAGAGACAGGGGGCGCTGACTATGGCTACACCTTC
.	TRBV3-1/TRBV3-2	.	TRBJ2-3	CASSQAWGLSTDTQYF	TGTGCCAGCAGCCAAGCTTGGGGACTCTCGACCGATACGCAGTATTTT
.	TRBV6-6	.	TRBJ1-1	CASSQLVAYAEAFF	TGTGCCAGCAGTCAACTCGTAGCGTACGCGGAAGCTTTCTTT
.	TRBV6-5	few	TRBJ1-1	CASSYSRGNAEAFF	TGTGCCAGCAGTTACTCGAGAGGAAACGCTGAAGCTTTCTTT
.	TRBV18	.	TRBJ1-1	CASWSFGTEAFF	TGTGCCAGCTGGAGCTTTGGCACTGAAGCTTTCTTT
TRBD2	TRBV6-1	.	TRBJ2-1	CASSAFTGTSPNEQFF	TGTGCCAGCAGTGCCTTTACCGGGACTAGTCCTAATGAGCAGTTCTTC
TRBD1	TRBV5-1	.	TRBJ2-5	CASSFDRGDRETQYF	TGCGCCAGCAGCTTCGACAGGGGAGATCGGGAGACCCAGTACTTC
TRBD1	TRBV12-3/TRBV12-4	once	TRBJ1-2	CASSQGGGYGYTF	TGTGCCAGCAGCCAGGGGGGTGGCTATGGCTACACCTTC
.	TRBV19	.	TRBJ1-1	CASRDTGISTEAFF	TGTGCCAGTAGGGATACAGGGATAAGCACTGAAGCTTTCTTT
TRBD2	TRBV7-2	.	TRBJ2-5	CASSLIAGVNKTQYF	TGTGCCAGCAGCTTAATAGCGGGGGTCAACAAGACCCAGTACTTC
TRBD2	TRBV5-4	.	TRBJ2-3	CASSPWMIAGSTDTQYF	TGTGCCAGCAGCCCCTGGATGATAGCGGGGTCCACAGATACGCAGTATTTT
TRBD1	TRBV2	.	TRBJ2-6	CASMDRTFSGANVLTF	TGTGCCAGCATGGACAGGACCTTCTCTGGGGCCAACGTCCTGACTTTC